This T cell receptor beta chain was identified during a study of cytomegalovirus exposure and HLA in healthy donors. Study-level information: Membership in the Caucasian-associated ancestry cluster was found for around four fifths of roughly 400 genotyped donors. Overall study findings and caveats: The study designated fewer than 200 TCR beta chains cytomegalovirus-associated.

The CDR3 is 14 residues long. CDR1 and CDR2 (germline): MNHEY, SVGAGI. Trimming at V came to 3 bases and at J to 9 bases, leaving 8 bases not matched to a gene. Researchers ran the PCR with 60 Vbeta and 13 Jbeta primers. Sequencing used immunoSEQ multiplex PCR; TCRdb keeps in-frame clones, though not all of them. The table shows some 85,000 clones, with around 81% occurring only once. With respect to this clone: The target antigen is unknown.

The material sequenced was PBMCs. This sequence joins TRBV6-5 and TRBJ2-1; 7 nucleotides agree with TRBD1. The TCR was taken from a young man in good health and CMV-seropositive. CDR3 region: CASSYSDRVGEQFF. The CDR3 coding sequence is TGTGCCAGCAGTTATTCCGACAGGGTGGGTGAGCAGTTCTTC.